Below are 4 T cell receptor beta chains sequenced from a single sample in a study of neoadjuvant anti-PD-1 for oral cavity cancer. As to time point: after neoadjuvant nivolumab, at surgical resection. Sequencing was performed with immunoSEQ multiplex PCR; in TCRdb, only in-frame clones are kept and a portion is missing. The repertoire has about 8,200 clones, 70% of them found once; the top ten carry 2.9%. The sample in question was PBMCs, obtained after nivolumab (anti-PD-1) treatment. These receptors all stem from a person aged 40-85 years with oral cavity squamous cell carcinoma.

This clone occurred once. CDR3 bases: TGCAGCGTTGAAGAGGGACAGGGCAACACTGAAGCTTTCTTT. It is translated as CSVEEGQGNTEAFF. This chain uses TRBV29-1 with TRBJ1-1, with TRBD1 matching 9 bases. J gave up 2 bases and V 0 bases, and 1 base lay outside the gene matches. Germline CDR1 SQVTM, CDR2 ANQGSEA. The CDR3 loop spans 14 amino acids.

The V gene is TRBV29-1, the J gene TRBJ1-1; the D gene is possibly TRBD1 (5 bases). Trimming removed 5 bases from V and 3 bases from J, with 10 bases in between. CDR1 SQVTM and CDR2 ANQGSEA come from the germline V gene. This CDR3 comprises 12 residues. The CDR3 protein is CSVFEGYTEAFF. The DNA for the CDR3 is TGCAGCGTTTTTGAGGGGTACACTGAAGCTTTCTTT.

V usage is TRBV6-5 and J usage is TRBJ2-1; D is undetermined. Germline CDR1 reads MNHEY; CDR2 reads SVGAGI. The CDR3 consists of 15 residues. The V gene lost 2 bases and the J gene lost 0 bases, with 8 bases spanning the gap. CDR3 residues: CASSYSQSSYNEQFF. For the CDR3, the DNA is TGTGCCAGCAGTTACAGCCAAAGCTCCTACAATGAGCAGTTCTTC.

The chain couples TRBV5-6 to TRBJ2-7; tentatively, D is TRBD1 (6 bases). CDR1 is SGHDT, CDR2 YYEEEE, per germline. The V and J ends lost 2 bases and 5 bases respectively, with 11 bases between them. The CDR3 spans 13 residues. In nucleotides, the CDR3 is TGTGCCAGCAGCTTTACAGGGATCCACGAGCAGTACTTC. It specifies CASSFTGIHEQYF.